Following are 9 T cell receptor beta chains from one sample sequenced in a study of shared clonotypes between healthy human individuals. Profiled with immunoSEQ multiplex PCR; TCRdb holds only in-frame clones, not every one. The sample yields roughly 500,000 clones, roughly 80% seen once. The source material was PBMCs. These receptors came from a woman in her thirties or forties in good health. Some clones in this sample may be carry-over from other donors' samples.

The chain carries TRBV13 and TRBJ2-7; 8 bases are a match to TRBD2. The V gene's germline CDR1 is PRHDT and CDR2 FYEKMQ (reference sequence). This CDR3 contains 17 residues. Trimming cost V 0 bases and J 5 bases; bases outside gene matches: 12. CDR3 sequence (DNA): TGTGCCAGCAGCTTAGGGGCGGGAGGCCTACTCTCGGACGAGCAGTACTTC. Translation: CASSLGAGGLLSDEQYF.

The chain links TRBV6-6 to TRBJ2-7, with D uncertain. The CDR3 is made up of 12 amino acids. The V end was cut by 2 bases, the J end by 3 bases, with 5 bases between. Germline lookup yields CDR1 MNHNY and CDR2 SVGAGI (reference sequence). CDR3 residues: CASSYADYEQYF. CDR3 DNA: TGTGCCAGCAGTTACGCCGACTACGAGCAGTACTTC.

This chain joins TRBV5-6 and TRBJ2-5; 11 nucleotides line up with TRBD1. Germline-derived CDR1 and CDR2 are SGHDT and YYEEEE. This CDR3 spans 17 amino acids. After removal of 4 bases from V and 4 bases from J, the junction contained 12 bases not matched to a gene. The DNA for the CDR3 is TGTGCCAGCAGCGCCGTCCCGGGACAGGGGGGATTAGAGACCCAGTACTTC. It specifies CASSAVPGQGGLETQYF.

The rearrangement joins TRBV15 to TRBJ1-1; D not certain. V shed 1 base and J shed 0 bases, with 3 bases lying between them. CDR3 length: 13 amino acids. CDR1 is LNHNV and CDR2 is YYDKDF in the germline V gene (reference sequence). DNA for the CDR3: TGTGCCACCAGCAGAGTCCTGAACACTGAAGCTTTCTTT. As protein: CATSRVLNTEAFF.

The chain is built from TRBV6-5 and TRBJ2-3; the D gene is possibly TRBD2 (5 bases). The germline gives CDR1 MNHEY, CDR2 SVGAGI. The CDR3 sequence is 13 residues long. V lost 7 bases, J lost 3 bases, and 11 bases lay in between. The CDR3 bases are TGTGCCAGCAAAGAGGGATGGACAGATACGCAGTATTTT. Its protein is CASKEGWTDTQYF.

The V and J genes are TRBV7-2 and TRBJ1-5; 9 bases are shared with TRBD1. V lost 3 bases to trimming and J lost 6 bases; unmatched junction nucleotides: 15. CDR3 size: 18 residues. Germline CDR1 reads SGHTA; CDR2 reads FQGNSA. The DNA of the CDR3 is TGTGCCAGCAGCTTGTTGTCATCCAAGGGACAGGGAAGTCAGCCCCAGCATTTT. It specifies CASSLLSSKGQGSQPQHF.

This clone was seen just once. The rearrangement joins TRBV9 to TRBJ2-3; D gene uncertain. Trimming took off 0 bases at V and 0 bases at J, with 5 bases between the two ends. This CDR3 contains 14 residues. CDR1 and CDR2 from the germline V gene are SGDLS and YYNGEE. The CDR3 DNA reads TGTGCCAGCAGCGTAGCGCAGAGCACAGATACGCAGTATTTT. Encoded protein: CASSVAQSTDTQYF.

Remarks on this clone: This could be a read error, since a much larger clone is one nucleotide away. The sample carries other DNA sequences with the same CDR3. The chain has TRBV5-5 and TRBJ2-5; D perhaps matches TRBD2 (5 bases). Per the germline V gene, CDR1 is SGHKS and CDR2 is YYEKEE (reference sequence). CDR3 length: 13 residues. The V and J ends lost 0 bases and 2 bases respectively, with 5 bases between them. CDR3 protein: CASSLGGQETQYF. CDR3 nucleotide sequence: TGTGCCAGCAGCTTGGGAGGGCAAGAGACCCAGTACTTC.

This chain joins TRBV7-2 and TRBJ2-1; D uncertain. Germline values: CDR1 SGHTA, CDR2 FQGNSA. The CDR3 has 16 amino acids. The V end lost 4 bases, the J end lost 3 bases, and 16 bases lay between the germline ends. In nucleotides, the CDR3 is TGTGCCAGCAGCTCAAGGGTGGCAGGCCTCTACAATGAGCAGTTCTTC. This sequence encodes CASSSRVAGLYNEQFF.